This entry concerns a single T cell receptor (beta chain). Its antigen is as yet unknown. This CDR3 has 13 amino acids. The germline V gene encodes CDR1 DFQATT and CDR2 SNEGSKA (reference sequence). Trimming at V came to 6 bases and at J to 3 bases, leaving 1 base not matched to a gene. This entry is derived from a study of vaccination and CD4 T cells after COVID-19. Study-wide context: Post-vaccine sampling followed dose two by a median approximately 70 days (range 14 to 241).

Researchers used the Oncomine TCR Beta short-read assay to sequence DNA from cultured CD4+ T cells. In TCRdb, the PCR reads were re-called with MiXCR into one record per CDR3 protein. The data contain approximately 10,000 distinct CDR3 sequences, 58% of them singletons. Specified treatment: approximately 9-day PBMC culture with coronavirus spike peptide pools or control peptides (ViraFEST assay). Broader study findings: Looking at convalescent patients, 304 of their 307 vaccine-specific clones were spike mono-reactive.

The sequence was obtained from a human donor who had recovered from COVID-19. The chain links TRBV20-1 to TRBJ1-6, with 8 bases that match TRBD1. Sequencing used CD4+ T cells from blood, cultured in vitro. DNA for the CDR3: TGCAGTGCCGGGACAGGCTATAATTCACCCCTCCACTTT. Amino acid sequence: CSAGTGYNSPLHF.